This entry features one TCR beta chain sequence. With a much larger clone just one base away, this may be a read error. Each TRB amplification used roughly 230-550 ng of genomic DNA from blood. BIOMED2 TRB-A/B primer pools were used in multiplex TRB PCR. TCRdb called the multiplex PCR reads again in MiXCR, with one record for every CDR3 protein. The sample records around 15,000 distinct CDR3 sequences, roughly 27% being singletons. This sample is drawn from a study of T and B cells in COVID-19 patients. Study-level background: COVID-19 patients gave peripheral blood either during active infection or after recovery. Median age was about 34 years in the recovered cohort and about 73 years in the active-infection cohort. The recovered patients had mostly mild to moderate COVID-19 with outpatient management. In the active-infection cohort, about 90% of the roughly 20 patients had comorbidities linked to unfavorable COVID-19 outcome.

The V gene lost 3 bases and the J gene lost 7 bases, with 7 bases spanning the gap. This CDR3 spans 11 amino acids. This clonotype originated in a human donor who had recovered from COVID-19. V gene TRBV12-3 or TRBV12-4 combines with J gene TRBJ2-7; D unclear. The source material was blood. The CDR3 protein is CASSLGNEQYF. As DNA, the CDR3 is TGTGCCAGCAGTTTGGGGAATGAGCAGTACTTC.